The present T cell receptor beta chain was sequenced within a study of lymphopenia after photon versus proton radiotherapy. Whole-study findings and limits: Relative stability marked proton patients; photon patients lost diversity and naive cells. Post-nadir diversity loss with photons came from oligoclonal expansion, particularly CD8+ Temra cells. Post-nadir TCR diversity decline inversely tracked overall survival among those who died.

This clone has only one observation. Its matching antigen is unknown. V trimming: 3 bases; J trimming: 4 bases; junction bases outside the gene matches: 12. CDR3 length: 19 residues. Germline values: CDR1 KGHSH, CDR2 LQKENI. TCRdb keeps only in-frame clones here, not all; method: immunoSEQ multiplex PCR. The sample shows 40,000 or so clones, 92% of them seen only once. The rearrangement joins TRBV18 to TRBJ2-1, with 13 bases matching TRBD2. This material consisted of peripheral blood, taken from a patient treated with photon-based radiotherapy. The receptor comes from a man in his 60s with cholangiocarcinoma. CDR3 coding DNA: TGTGCCAGCTCACCGGACAGACGGACTAGCGGGAGCCTGTACAATGAGCAGTTCTTC. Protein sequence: CASSPDRRTSGSLYNEQFF.